This entry concerns a single T cell receptor beta chain. Antigen: not known. This specimen comes from a study of immune heterogeneity within non-small cell lung tumors. On the study more broadly: Tumor histology was classified as squamous cell carcinoma in a handful of cases, non-squamous carcinoma in over nine and not otherwise specified in 1. Study outcomes and limitations: Local T-cell clonality correlated moderately but significantly with local tumor mutational burden (R 0.3 to 0.35). T-cell receptor beta clonotypes at high frequency differed largely between individual patients. Multiple tumor sites within a patient showed recurrence of identical dominant CDR3 beta clonotypes; site-unique high-frequency clones were present as well.

The authors used roughly 0.55 ug of bulk tumor genomic DNA per sample as template. Several far-apart biopsies were taken per primary tumor during surgery. Enrolled individuals presented with untreated, newly diagnosed non-small cell lung cancer and received curative surgery. It was with 32 V and 13 J primers that multiplex PCR amplified TCR beta CDR3. TCRdb re-derived calls from the multiplex PCR reads in MiXCR, one entry per CDR3 protein. This sample has under 4,500 distinct CDR3 sequences, with about a fifth found just once. This CDR3 comprises 17 residues. The V end lost 4 bases, the J end lost 6 bases, and 23 bases lay between the germline ends. Germline assignment: CDR1 LNHDA and CDR2 SQIVND (reference sequence).

This chain joins TRBV19 and TRBJ2-3; a weak D match, TRBD2 (6 bases). The clonotype originates from a man between 65 and 85 years old with non-small cell lung cancer. The material sequenced was lung tumor tissue. In DNA, the CDR3 is TGTGCCAGTAGTACAGGGTACTGGGACTCCCCTGTTGATACGCAGTATTTT. Its protein is CASSTGYWDSPVDTQYF.